The next 31 T cell receptor beta chains were all read from a single sample in a study of T-cell memory formation after mild COVID-19. Via MiXCR, TCRdb re-called the 5' RACE reads, giving one row per CDR3 protein. The data show hundreds of thousands of distinct CDR3 sequences, about 23% seen once. The sample consisted of PBMCs or a T cell subset sorted from them (not recorded which). The source is an adult woman who had mild COVID-19 (a few samples of this study predate the infection). Cell type and time point are not known.

This clonotype was observed a handful of times. This chain joins TRBV12-3 or TRBV12-4 and TRBJ2-7, with unresolved D. V gave up 6 bases and J gave up 2 bases, with 11 bases separating them. The CDR3 has 13 residues. CDR3 sequence (DNA): TGTGCCAGCAGCAGTACCCCCACCTACGAGCAGTACTTC. This translates into CASSSTPTYEQYF.

This rearrangement joins TRBV7-2 to TRBJ2-1; 7 nucleotides match TRBD1. Germline V lookup: CDR1 SGHTA, CDR2 FQGNSA. The V and J ends lost 2 bases and 4 bases, in that order; junction bases with no gene match: 2. The CDR3 spans 14 residues. This CDR3 reads CASSLWDSYNEQFF. As DNA, the CDR3 is TGTGCCAGCAGCTTATGGGACAGTTACAATGAGCAGTTCTTC. Based on the CDR3 plus reference TRBV7-2 and TRBJ2-1, the full variable domain is GAGVSQSPSNKVTEKGKDVELRCDPISGHTALYWYRQSLGQGLEFLIYFQGNSAPDKSGLPSDRFSAERTGGSVSTLTIQRTQQEDSAVYLCASSLWDSYNEQFFGPGTRLTVL.

The V call is TRBV19, the J call TRBJ2-1; tentatively, D is TRBD2 (7 bases). The germline gives CDR1 LNHDA, CDR2 SQIVND (reference sequence). With 2 bases removed from V and 7 bases from J, the gap between germline ends came to 15 bases. This CDR3 has 15 amino acids. CDR3 residues: CASSIIGGGLNEQFF. Written as DNA, the CDR3 is TGTGCCAGTAGTATAATTGGGGGGGGGCTTAATGAGCAGTTCTTC.

In its sample, this clonotype was seen a few times. This rearrangement joins TRBV5-1 to TRBJ2-1; D ambiguous. The CDR3 runs 15 residues. Germline V gives CDR1 SGHRS, CDR2 YFSETQ. Trimming pared 6 bases from V and 1 base from J, leaving 14 bases between. CDR3 residues: CASMASEWSYNEQFF. In nucleotides, the CDR3 is TGCGCCAGCATGGCGAGCGAATGGTCCTACAATGAGCAGTTCTTC.

The chain couples TRBV6-1 to TRBJ1-2; no reliable D call. The CDR3 has 13 residues. CDR1 is MNHNS, CDR2 SASEGT, per germline. V gave up 6 bases and J gave up 4 bases, with 12 bases separating them. For the CDR3, the DNA is TGTGCCAGCAGGCCGCTCGATCGCTATGGCTACACCTTC. Amino acids: CASRPLDRYGYTF.

Here the CDR3 reads CSSKTGVGSGANVLTF. The CDR3, as DNA: TGCAGTTCAAAGACAGGGGTTGGCTCTGGGGCCAACGTCCTGACTTTC. The chain uses TRBV20-1 and TRBJ2-6; 8 positions match TRBD1. V trimming: 8 bases; J trimming: 0 bases; junction bases outside the gene matches: 9. There are 16 residues in the CDR3. Germline CDR1 and CDR2: DFQATT and SNEGSKA (reference sequence).

The gene calls are TRBV7-9 and TRBJ2-2, with D perhaps matching TRBD1 or TRBD2 (5 bases each). Trimming took 5 bases from V and 6 from J, leaving 16 bases between them. This CDR3 spans 15 amino acids. Germline loops: CDR1 SEHNR, CDR2 FQNEAQ (reference sequence). The CDR3 spells CASSHRDRGPGELFF. The DNA for the CDR3 is TGTGCCAGCAGCCACCGGGACCGGGGACCCGGGGAGCTGTTTTTT.

The chain is built from TRBV20-1 and TRBJ2-3; the match to TRBD2 covers 11 bases. The V gene end was trimmed by 1 base and the J gene end by 1 base; junction bases not matched to a gene: 1. Germline lookup yields CDR1 DFQATT and CDR2 SNEGSKA (reference sequence). The CDR3 has 15 amino acids. CDR3 residues: CSARASGGRTDTQYF. The CDR3 DNA reads TGCAGTGCTAGAGCTAGCGGGGGGCGCACAGATACGCAGTATTTT.

The chain couples TRBV9 to TRBJ2-7; perhaps TRBD2 as D (5 bases). The CDR3 consists of 15 residues. The V and J ends lost 3 bases and 0 bases respectively, with 13 bases between them. Germline loops: CDR1 SGDLS, CDR2 YYNGEE. The CDR3 nucleotides are TGTGCCAGCAGCGCCGGGGTATCGACCTCCTACGAGCAGTACTTC. This translates into CASSAGVSTSYEQYF.

This clonotype showed up just a few times. The chain employs TRBV9 and TRBJ2-3; 7 bases align to TRBD1. Trimming at V came to 0 bases and at J to 0 bases, leaving 4 bases not matched to a gene. CDR1 SGDLS and CDR2 YYNGEE come from the germline V gene. The length of the CDR3 is 16 residues. In DNA, the CDR3 is TGTGCCAGCAGCGTAGGACAGGGTTACAGCACAGATACGCAGTATTTT. Translation gives CASSVGQGYSTDTQYF.

CDR3 sequence reads: CASSLGGLAGVGNEQFF. The CDR3 DNA reads TGTGCCAGCAGCTTAGGAGGTTTAGCGGGAGTCGGAAATGAGCAGTTCTTC. The V gene is TRBV7-9, the J gene TRBJ2-1, with 9 positions matching TRBD2. The CDR3 contains 17 residues. The germline V gene has CDR1 SEHNR and CDR2 FQNEAQ (reference sequence). Trimming took 1 base from V and 7 from J; bases not matched to a gene: 11.

This clonotype was counted a few times. This chain uses TRBV5-5 with TRBJ1-1, with 12 positions matching TRBD1. The CDR3 extends over 15 amino acids. Germline-derived CDR1 and CDR2 are SGHKS and YYEKEE (reference sequence). The V gene end was trimmed by 6 bases and the J gene end by 7 bases; junction bases not matched to a gene: 10. Here the CDR3 reads CASTLSGTGGFEAFF. CDR3 coding DNA: TGTGCCAGCACCCTCTCCGGGACAGGGGGCTTTGAAGCTTTCTTT. The full variable domain, with the rest looked up from reference TRBV5-5 and TRBJ1-1, is DAGVTQSPTHLIKTRGQQVTLRCSPISGHKSVSWYQQVLGQGPQFIFQYYEKEERGRGNFPDRFSARQFPNYSSELNVNALLLGDSALYLCASTLSGTGGFEAFFGQGTRLTVV.

This clonotype was picked up a small number of times. The J gene is TRBJ2-1, the V gene TRBV6-6, with 8 bases lining up with TRBD2. Looked up from germline, CDR1 is MNHNY and CDR2 is SVGAGI (reference sequence). The CDR3 consists of 17 residues. V lost 0 bases, J lost 4 bases, and 8 bases stayed unmatched. CDR3 protein: CASSYSEAGGRYNEQFF. CDR3 nucleotide sequence: TGTGCCAGCAGTTACTCGGAGGCGGGGGGCCGGTACAATGAGCAGTTCTTC.

The CDR3 nucleotides read TGCGCCAGCAGCCTGATTGCGGGACTAGCGGGAGGGGATACGCAGTATTTT. Translating gives CASSLIAGLAGGDTQYF. The chain couples TRBV5-1 to TRBJ2-3; TRBD2 matches 16 bases. V was clipped by 4 bases and J by 6 bases; unmatched bases: 8. CDR3 size: 17 residues. Per the germline V gene, CDR1 is SGHRS and CDR2 is YFSETQ.

The chain links TRBV20-1 to TRBJ2-1, with 9 nucleotides matching TRBD1. V gave up 6 bases and J gave up 4 bases; unmatched junction bases: 7. Germline CDR1 DFQATT, CDR2 SNEGSKA (reference sequence). CDR3 length: 14 amino acids. CDR3 sequence: CSATPGQGYNEQFF. The CDR3 coding sequence is TGCAGTGCAACCCCCGGACAGGGGTACAATGAGCAGTTCTTC.

In its sample, this clonotype was seen a few times. V gene TRBV4-3 combines with J gene TRBJ2-1; 7 bases align to TRBD2. Germline V gene lookup returns CDR1 LGHNA and CDR2 YSLEER. V gave up 1 base and J gave up 0 bases; unmatched junction bases: 6. CDR3 length: 17 amino acids. This chain's CDR3 is CASSQGLPSGSYNEQFF. The CDR3 bases are TGCGCCAGCAGCCAAGGGCTCCCTAGCGGCTCCTACAATGAGCAGTTCTTC.

This clonotype was picked up a small number of times. The rearrangement uses TRBV20-1 and TRBJ2-2, with 12 bases identical to TRBD2. The V gene's germline CDR1 is DFQATT and CDR2 SNEGSKA (reference sequence). This CDR3 comprises 15 residues. V was clipped by 4 bases and J by 5 bases; unmatched bases: 5. CDR3 in DNA: TGCAGTGCTACACGGCTAGCGGGAGGGACCGGGGAGCTGTTTTTT. Its protein product is CSATRLAGGTGELFF.

This clonotype was counted ten times or more. The CDR3 sequence: CASSPTGLSSGNTIYF. DNA of the CDR3: TGTGCCAGCAGCCCCACAGGGCTAAGCTCTGGAAACACCATATATTTT. This sequence joins TRBV3-1 and TRBJ1-3, with a tentative D call TRBD1 (6 bases). Per the germline V gene, CDR1 is LGHDT and CDR2 is YNNKEL (reference sequence). CDR3 length: 16 residues. The V gene lost 4 bases and the J gene lost 0 bases, with 13 bases spanning the gap.

This chain links TRBV4-3 with TRBJ2-3, with D hard to call. The length of the CDR3 is 14 residues. Germline CDR1 reads LGHNA; CDR2 reads YSLEER. V lost 0 bases to trimming and J lost 2 bases, with 6 bases between them. This CDR3 is CASSQDSYTDTQYF. DNA of the CDR3: TGCGCCAGCAGCCAAGACTCCTACACAGATACGCAGTATTTT.

The J gene is TRBJ2-7, the V gene TRBV20-1; TRBD1 agrees at 10 bases. V gave up 6 bases and J gave up 6 bases; unmatched junction bases: 8. This CDR3 is 13 amino acids long. Germline CDR1 DFQATT, CDR2 SNEGSKA (reference sequence). CDR3 in DNA: TGCAGTGCCCCCGGGACAGGGGTCCTCGAGCAGTACTTC. It codes for CSAPGTGVLEQYF.

The V gene is TRBV12-3 or TRBV12-4, the J gene TRBJ2-2; D gene unclear. This CDR3 region has 16 residues. With 2 bases removed from V and 5 bases from J, the gap between germline ends came to 15 bases. The CDR3 here is CASSLSGLSGTGELFF. The DNA of the CDR3 is TGTGCCAGCAGTTTAAGTGGGTTAAGTGGGACCGGGGAGCTGTTTTTT.

V gene TRBV20-1 combines with J gene TRBJ2-5; TRBD1 matches at 8 bases. This CDR3 spans 13 amino acids. Losses at the gene ends were 5 bases for V and 9 bases for J; bases not matched to a gene: 11. Germline CDR1 DFQATT, CDR2 SNEGSKA (reference sequence). The CDR3 spells CSALDRASLAQYF. Written as DNA, the CDR3 is TGCAGTGCTCTGGACAGGGCGTCGTTAGCCCAGTACTTC.

The chain employs TRBV2 and TRBJ2-7; no reliable D call. The CDR3 totals 12 residues. V dropped 6 bases and J dropped 6 bases, with 12 bases sitting between them. CDR1 and CDR2 from the germline V gene are SNHLY and FYNNEI. Here the CDR3 DNA reads TGTGCCAGCAGGGTGGTCAGGCTCGAGCAGTACTTC. It encodes CASRVVRLEQYF.

The gene calls are TRBV19 and TRBJ2-7, with D unclear. The CDR3 has 11 amino acids. Trimming left V 9 bases short and J 0 bases short, with 6 bases between. Germline CDR1 LNHDA, CDR2 SQIVND (reference sequence). The DNA of the CDR3 is TGTGCCAGCGGTCCCTCCTACGAGCAGTACTTC. Translating it yields CASGPSYEQYF.

This rearrangement joins TRBV11-2 to TRBJ2-7, with a tentative D call TRBD2 (5 bases). Per the germline V gene, CDR1 is SGHAT and CDR2 is FQNNGV. V shed 2 bases and J shed 3 bases, with 11 bases lying between them. This CDR3 has 14 amino acids. Here the CDR3 reads CASSLHGDHYEQYF. The CDR3 DNA sequence: TGTGCCAGCAGCTTACACGGGGATCACTACGAGCAGTACTTC.

The gene calls are TRBV25-1 and TRBJ2-7; a possible D gene is TRBD1 (5 bases). Germline V gene sequence: CDR1 MGHDK, CDR2 SYGVNS. Trimming removed 3 bases at V and 4 bases at J, with 13 bases between. The CDR3 extends over 14 amino acids. This CDR3 reads CASSDSLPGYEQYF. In DNA, the CDR3 is TGTGCCAGCAGTGATTCCCTCCCAGGGTACGAGCAGTACTTC.

The chain uses TRBV12-3 or TRBV12-4 and TRBJ1-2; weak D call: TRBD1 (6 bases). V was trimmed by 3 bases and J by 8 bases, leaving 10 bases between them. This CDR3 has 12 amino acids. The CDR3, as DNA: TGTGCCAGCAGTTTTCCAGGGGCGGGCTACACCTTC. Protein product: CASSFPGAGYTF.

This rearrangement joins TRBV12-3 or TRBV12-4 to TRBJ1-2; 7 positions match TRBD1. V was clipped by 5 bases and J by 8 bases; unmatched bases: 8. CDR3 length equals 13 residues. CDR3 amino acids: CASSLSGTEGYTF. The CDR3 region has the DNA TGTGCCAGCAGTCTATCCGGGACAGAGGGCTACACCTTC.

This clonotype has more than one count but fewer than ten. V usage is TRBV6-5 and J usage is TRBJ2-7, with D possibly matching TRBD2 (5 bases). CDR1 and CDR2 from the germline V gene are MNHEY and SVGAGI. This CDR3 is built from 15 residues. Trimming pared 0 bases from V and 7 bases from J, leaving 16 bases between. In DNA form, the CDR3 reads TGTGCCAGCAGTTACTCGAGAAGCTTTCCGGGGGAGCAGTACTTC. Amino acid sequence: CASSYSRSFPGEQYF.

The chain combines TRBV7-2 with TRBJ1-2, with D tentatively TRBD1 (5 bases). Germline V CDR1 and CDR2: SGHTA, FQGNSA. V lost 7 bases, J lost 3 bases, and 15 bases lay in between. This CDR3 is built from 14 residues. The CDR3 DNA sequence: TGTGCCAGCACCTTTGCGGGGGGGTACTATGGCTACACCTTC. Protein product: CASTFAGGYYGYTF.

This clonotype has only a few counts. Here the CDR3 reads CASSQVSGRRQYF. The CDR3 DNA sequence: TGTGCCAGCAGCCAAGTTTCAGGTAGACGCCAGTACTTC. J is TRBJ2-5 and V is TRBV3-1; unclear D gene. The CDR3 is made up of 13 amino acids. The germline V gene encodes CDR1 LGHDT and CDR2 YNNKEL (reference sequence). Trimming took 1 base from V and 10 from J, leaving 13 bases between them.